The clone carrying this TCR beta chain occurred a few times. Profiling relied on immunoSEQ multiplex PCR, and the TCRdb table lists in-frame clones only, not all of them. The data hold approximately 70,000 clones, with approximately 90% observed a single time. This sample was taken from a study of blood T cell repertoires in COVID-19. Overall study context: T cells, B-cell-depleted T cells, or PBMCs supplied cDNA or gDNA.

This CDR3 region has 17 residues. Between the trimmed V and J ends, which lost 6 bases and 2 bases, there was a span of 22 bases. CDR1 and CDR2 from the germline V gene are MDHEN and SYDVKM. The source is a woman older than 75 with active COVID-19. J is TRBJ1-2 and V is TRBV28; D uncertain. The sample consisted of peripheral blood. In DNA form, the CDR3 reads TGTGCCAGCAGCGACGTGACGGATATCAGGCGCAACTATGGCTACACCTTC. Its translation: CASSDVTDIRRNYGYTF.